Presented here are 26 T cell receptor beta chains from one specimen sequenced in a study of vaccination effects on CD4 cells after COVID-19. Under the ViraFEST assay, PBMC were stimulated with viral peptide pools so that antigen-specific CD4+ T cells expanded. Sequencing was performed afterwards. The culture ran for about 10 days, and then CD4+ T cells were isolated. No vaccinee had earlier SARS-CoV-2 infection, and nucleocapsid antibodies were negative. Clones were sequenced by immunoSEQ multiplex PCR, and TCRdb holds only the in-frame ones, with some missing. The sample records 35,000 to 40,000 clones, less than 70% being singletons. Their antigens are not known. The material was CD4+ T cells from PBMCs cultured with HCoV-OC43 spike peptides, obtained before COVID-19 vaccination. Noted subset: HCoV-OC43 spike overlapping peptide pool stimulation. The receptor source for this set is a human donor who received a COVID-19 vaccine.

The rearrangement links TRBV28 to TRBJ1-1; 10 bases align to TRBD1. This CDR3 has 13 residues. J lost 10 bases, V lost 5 bases, and 7 bases had no gene match. Germline V gene data show CDR1 as MDHEN and CDR2 as SYDVKM. The CDR3 coding sequence is TGTGCCAGCAGTCCCGGACAGGGGGAAGGAGCTTTCTTT. Residues: CASSPGQGEGAFF.

Only a few counts were recorded for this clone. This CDR3 reads CATSDLQNWGVEAFF. DNA for the CDR3: TGTGCCACCAGTGATTTGCAGAATTGGGGGGTGGAAGCTTTCTTT. The chain is built from TRBV24-1 and TRBJ1-1; D is possibly TRBD1 (5 bases). Germline CDR1 KGHDR, CDR2 SFDVKD. CDR3 length: 15 amino acids. The V end was cut by 0 bases, the J end by 8 bases, with 15 bases between.

V is TRBV7-2 and J is TRBJ2-3; 8 nucleotides match TRBD2. The CDR3 length is 16 residues. The ends lost 6 bases at V and 3 bases at J; junction bases unmatched: 11. Per the germline V gene, CDR1 is SGHTA and CDR2 is FQGNSA. CDR3 nucleotides: TGTGCCAGCAGACCCGGAGACGGGAGGGGAACAGATACGCAGTATTTT. It encodes CASRPGDGRGTDTQYF.

V gene TRBV6-6 combines with J gene TRBJ1-3; 8 nucleotides line up with TRBD1. The CDR3 sequence is 16 residues long. Germline V lookup: CDR1 MNHNY, CDR2 SVGAGI (reference sequence). V lost 6 bases, J lost 4 bases, and 11 bases stayed unmatched. CDR3 in amino acids: CASSQTKTGDGNTIYF. The CDR3 bases are TGTGCCAGCAGCCAAACTAAGACAGGGGACGGAAACACCATATATTTT.

CDR3 nucleotides: TGTGCCAGCTCCACCTCACAGGGTTTTGAAAATGAGCAGTTCTTC. As protein: CASSTSQGFENEQFF. The genes are TRBV18 and TRBJ2-1; D perhaps matches TRBD1 (6 bases). Trimming took 6 bases from V and 7 from J, leaving 19 bases between them. The CDR3 length is 15 residues. CDR1 KGHSH and CDR2 LQKENI come from the germline V gene. Combining the CDR3 with reference TRBV18 and TRBJ2-1 gives the whole variable domain NAGVMQNPRHLVRRRGQEARLRCSPMKGHSHVYWYRQLPEEGLKFMVYLQKENIIDESGMPKERFSAEFPKEGPSILRIQQVVRGDSAAYFCASSTSQGFENEQFFGPGTRLTVL.

The chain has TRBV10-3 and TRBJ2-1; 9 bases align to TRBD2. This CDR3 region has 18 residues. Per germline, CDR1 ENHRY and CDR2 SYGVKD. The V gene end was trimmed by 6 bases and the J gene end by 7 bases; junction bases not matched to a gene: 19. The CDR3 nucleotides are TGTGCCATCAGGGCCAATAGCGGGAGAGGGGGGATGGAAAATGAGCAGTTCTTC. Protein: CAIRANSGRGGMENEQFF.

About this clone: Other DNA sequences within the sample encode an identical CDR3. This sequence joins TRBV7-9 and TRBJ2-5; maybe TRBD2 (6 bases). The V and J ends lost 0 bases and 4 bases respectively, with 6 bases between them. The V gene's germline CDR1 is SEHNR and CDR2 FQNEAQ (reference sequence). CDR3 length: 13 residues. The CDR3 DNA reads as TGTGCCAGCAGCTTAGCGGGGGGAGAGACCCAGTACTTC. Encoded protein: CASSLAGGETQYF.

V is TRBV21-1 and J is TRBJ1-2; the table's D call, TRBD1, has no DNA check behind it. TRBV21-1 is flagged as a pseudogene. This CDR3 contains 14 residues. The CDR3 region is CASSNGRGISGYTF. The CDR3, as DNA: TGTGCCAGCAGCAATGGCAGGGGGATATCTGGCTACACCTTC.

The gene calls are TRBV6-5 and TRBJ2-7; the D gene is possibly TRBD2 (6 bases). The CDR3 has 14 amino acids. CDR1 and CDR2 (germline): MNHEY, SVGAGI. V dropped 7 bases and J dropped 6 bases, with 19 bases sitting between them. The CDR3 sequence is CASTRTTIIGEQYF. The CDR3 coding sequence is TGTGCCAGCACCCGGACTACTATAATCGGCGAGCAGTACTTC.

J is TRBJ2-3 and V is TRBV18; D is possibly TRBD1 (5 bases). This CDR3 is built from 14 residues. V was shortened by 2 bases and J by 1 base, with 7 bases between the two germline ends. Germline-derived CDR1 and CDR2 are KGHSH and LQKENI. This chain's CDR3 is CASSPKGGTDTQYF. CDR3 coding DNA: TGTGCCAGCTCACCAAAAGGGGGCACAGATACGCAGTATTTT.

There are a few counts of this clone. The V call is TRBV10-1, the J call TRBJ2-1; TRBD2 matches 16 bases. CDR3 length equals 19 residues. J was trimmed by 2 bases and V by 6 bases; bases with no gene match: 10. Germline lookup yields CDR1 WNHNN and CDR2 SYGVQD (reference sequence). In DNA form, the CDR3 reads TGCGCCAGCAGCCCCGGGACTAGCGGGAGGGCCCTAGCCTACAATGAGCAGTTCTTC. Amino acid sequence: CASSPGTSGRALAYNEQFF.

This chain links TRBV2 with TRBJ2-7; the D call may be TRBD1 or TRBD2 (5 bases each). V lost 6 bases and J lost 5, with 17 bases in between. The germline CDR1 and CDR2 sequences are SNHLY and FYNNEI. The CDR3 totals 14 residues. The CDR3 coding sequence is TGTGCCAGCAGCCGCGAGGGGTACATACACGAGCAGTACTTC. Translation gives CASSREGYIHEQYF.

The chain recombines TRBV19 with TRBJ1-2; no firm D call. V lost 2 bases to trimming and J lost 0 bases, with 10 bases between them. The CDR3 extends over 15 amino acids. The V gene's germline CDR1 is LNHDA and CDR2 SQIVND (reference sequence). CDR3 region: CASSISQVTNYGYTF. The CDR3 DNA reads as TGTGCCAGTAGTATATCGCAGGTCACTAACTATGGCTACACCTTC. Full variable domain (missing parts from reference TRBV19 and TRBJ1-2): DGGITQSPKYLFRKEGQNVTLSCEQNLNHDAMYWYRQDPGQGLRLIYYSQIVNDFQKGDIAEGYSVSREKKESFPLTVTSAQKNPTAFYLCASSISQVTNYGYTFGSGTRLTVV.

The gene calls are TRBV5-1 and TRBJ1-1; D gene ambiguous. CDR3 length: 14 residues. The germline CDR1 and CDR2 sequences are SGHRS and YFSETQ. Between the trimmed V and J ends, which lost 4 bases and 1 base, there was a span of 11 bases. The CDR3 DNA reads as TGCGCCAGCAGCACCGCTTTAGGGAACACTGAAGCTTTCTTT. As protein: CASSTALGNTEAFF.

This clone was detected only a few times. This chain joins TRBV5-4 and TRBJ2-7, with 11 positions matching TRBD2. This CDR3 has 16 amino acids. Per germline, CDR1 SGHNT and CDR2 YYREEE (reference sequence). The V and J ends lost 0 bases and 5 bases, in that order; junction bases with no gene match: 7. CDR3 protein: CASSLGLAGGIDEQYF. The DNA for the CDR3 is TGTGCCAGCAGCTTGGGGCTAGCGGGGGGTATCGACGAGCAGTACTTC.

The rearrangement joins TRBV5-1 to TRBJ1-4, with 8 bases identical to TRBD1. V was clipped by 7 bases and J by 7 bases; unmatched bases: 12. The CDR3 is 15 residues long. Germline V CDR1 and CDR2: SGHRS, YFSETQ. CDR3 sequence reads: CASGIDGQGGEKLFF. The CDR3 DNA reads as TGCGCCAGCGGAATCGACGGACAGGGCGGTGAAAAACTGTTTTTT.

J is TRBJ2-5 and V is TRBV24-1; the D call may be TRBD1 or TRBD2 (5 bases each). Trimming left V 5 bases short and J 9 bases short, with 15 bases between. In germline, CDR1 is KGHDR, CDR2 SFDVKD. The CDR3 totals 13 residues. The CDR3 loop is CATSAGTARAQYF. The CDR3 coding sequence is TGTGCCACCAGTGCGGGGACGGCCAGGGCCCAGTACTTC.

This clone was detected once. The rearrangement uses TRBV4-2 and TRBJ2-1; tentative D call: TRBD2 (6 bases). CDR1 is LGHNA, CDR2 YNFKEQ, per germline. The V end was cut by 6 bases, the J end by 5 bases, with 26 bases between. The CDR3 spans 18 residues. The CDR3 here is CASRANRDFKGLDNEQFF. CDR3 nucleotide sequence: TGTGCCAGCAGGGCCAACCGGGACTTCAAAGGGCTAGACAATGAGCAGTTCTTC.

This chain uses TRBV29-1 with TRBJ1-2; unclear D gene. Germline CDR1 SQVTM, CDR2 ANQGSEA. The CDR3 has 12 amino acids. The germline V and J ends were trimmed by 7 bases and 5 bases, with 14 bases remaining between them. CDR3 region: CSARTADYGYTF. The CDR3 DNA reads TGCAGCGCCCGAACTGCAGATTATGGCTACACCTTC. Variable domain in full (rest from reference TRBV29-1 and TRBJ1-2): SAVISQKPSRDICQRGTSLTIQCQVDSQVTMMFWYRQQPGQSLTLIATANQGSEATYESGFVIDKFPISRPNLTFSTLTVSNMSPEDSSIYLCSARTADYGYTFGSGTRLTVV.

On this clone itself: Other nucleotide sequences from this sample produce the same CDR3. The V call is TRBV6-2 or TRBV6-3, the J call TRBJ1-1; TRBD1 might be the D (6 bases). CDR3 length equals 14 residues. Germline V lookup: CDR1 MNHEY, CDR2 SVGEGT. V was shortened by 2 bases and J by 8 bases, with 15 bases between the two germline ends. CDR3 nucleotides: TGTGCCAGCAGTTACCCAGACAGGAGGCGGGAAGCTTTCTTT. Translating gives CASSYPDRRREAFF.

The chain uses TRBV7-2 and TRBJ2-7; 9 bases map to TRBD1. This CDR3 region has 13 residues. V lost 4 bases to trimming and J lost 3 bases; unmatched junction nucleotides: 1. Looked up from germline, CDR1 is SGHTA and CDR2 is FQGNSA. DNA for the CDR3: TGTGCCAGCAGCTCGACAGGGGGCTACGAGCAGTACTTC. Its translation is CASSSTGGYEQYF.

Within the sample, this clone is medium-sized (0.01 to 0.1%). The chain recombines TRBV7-9 with TRBJ2-1; either TRBD1 or TRBD2 may fit D (5 bases each). Per the germline V gene, CDR1 is SEHNR and CDR2 is FQNEAQ (reference sequence). The CDR3 loop spans 15 amino acids. Trimming took off 5 bases at V and 0 bases at J, with 11 bases between the two ends. The CDR3 is CASSLRDGSYNEQFF. Here the CDR3 DNA reads TGTGCCAGCAGCCTCCGGGACGGCTCCTACAATGAGCAGTTCTTC. Drawing the rest from reference TRBV7-9 and TRBJ2-1, the complete variable domain is DTGVSQNPRHKITKRGQNVTFRCDPISEHNRLYWYRQTLGQGPEFLTYFQNEAQLEKSRLLSDRFSAERPKGSFSTLEIQRTEQGDSAMYLCASSLRDGSYNEQFFGPGTRLTVL.

This clone was observed once. The V and J genes are TRBV27 and TRBJ2-3, with D perhaps matching TRBD2 (6 bases). CDR3 length: 15 residues. V gave up 3 bases and J gave up 1 base, with 11 bases separating them. CDR1 and CDR2 (germline): MNHEY, SMNVEV (reference sequence). The CDR3 DNA reads TGTGCCAGCAGTTTGCAAGGAGGGGGCACAGATACGCAGTATTTT. Its translation: CASSLQGGGTDTQYF.

The J gene is TRBJ1-2, the V gene TRBV2; unclear D gene. The CDR3 runs to 14 residues. V lost 7 bases, J lost 3 bases, and 15 bases lay in between. The germline CDR1 and CDR2 sequences are SNHLY and FYNNEI. CDR3 nucleotides: TGTGCCAGCACCCCCGAAGGAAGCTACTATGGCTACACCTTC. This translates into CASTPEGSYYGYTF.

Here the CDR3 reads CASSPVAFSRGTEAFF. Written as DNA, the CDR3 is TGTGCCAGCAGCCCCGTGGCTTTTTCGAGGGGCACTGAAGCTTTCTTT. The chain employs TRBV5-8 and TRBJ1-1, with D maybe TRBD1 (5 bases). The CDR3 runs 16 residues. Trimming pared 4 bases from V and 4 bases from J, leaving 20 bases between. Germline V lookup: CDR1 SGHTS, CDR2 YDEGEE.

This chain links TRBV5-1 with TRBJ2-1, with TRBD1 identical over 8 bases. With 4 bases clipped from V and 2 bases from J, the junction kept 8 bases outside the gene matches. The CDR3 length is 16 residues. Germline assignment: CDR1 SGHRS and CDR2 YFSETQ. The CDR3 is CASSTGQGIAYNEQFF. The DNA for the CDR3 is TGCGCCAGCAGCACCGGACAGGGTATCGCCTACAATGAGCAGTTCTTC.